The rows below give T cell receptor beta chains drawn from one sample of a study of blood T cell repertoires in COVID-19. TCRdb keeps only in-frame clones here, not all; method: immunoSEQ multiplex PCR. The sample records roughly 200,000 clones, 65% to 85% being singletons. Sample: peripheral blood. These receptors were taken from a man aged 40-49 years with active or convalescent COVID-19. Each CDR3 is given with its conserved first and last residue. A D gene is named only where the DNA matches it firmly. For some rows the clone size is stated as once, few or many, or as a class when expanded; others skip it.

J,size,V,D,CDR3,DNA
TRBJ2-1,few,TRBV7-9,TRBD2,CASSRDSGRVDEQFF,TGTGCCAGCAGCCGTGATAGCGGGAGAGTGGATGAGCAGTTCTTC
TRBJ2-2,-,TRBV2,-,CASWEETGELFF,TGTGCCAGCTGGGAGGAGACCGGGGAGCTGTTTTTT
TRBJ1-1,-,TRBV20-1,-,CSASKPGEAFF,TGCAGTGCTAGTAAGCCAGGTGAAGCTTTCTTT
TRBJ2-3,once,TRBV6-4,TRBD1,CAIRTGPTDTQYF,TGTGCCATCCGGACAGGTCCCACAGATACGCAGTATTTT
TRBJ1-2,once,TRBV7-2,-,CASSWPYRAGYTF,TGTGCCAGCAGCTGGCCGTACAGGGCTGGCTACACCTTC
TRBJ1-5,-,TRBV27,TRBD1,CASSLLGTGGSQPQHF,TGTGCCAGCAGTTTGTTAGGGACAGGGGGCAGCCAGCCCCAGCATTTT
TRBJ1-2,once,TRBV24-1,-,CATSDLKTGSYTF,TGTGCCACCAGTGATTTGAAGACAGGATCTTACACCTTC
TRBJ2-7,-,TRBV7-9,TRBD2,CASQAGVSEQYF,TGTGCCAGCCAGGCGGGAGTGAGCGAGCAGTACTTC
TRBJ2-2,-,TRBV9,-,CASSPRNTGELFF,TGTGCCAGCAGCCCCAGGAACACCGGGGAGCTGTTTTTT
TRBJ2-2,-,TRBV5-1,TRBD1,CATRTGPTSGELFF,TGCGCCACAAGGACAGGGCCTACCTCCGGGGAGCTGTTTTTT